Included here is one T cell receptor (beta chain) sequence, with context. The data belong to a study of CD8+ T cells in alopecia areata. Study information: At a dose of 5 to 10 mg twice daily, oral tofacitinib was given to treated patients.

This CDR3 comprises 12 residues. Germline CDR1 and CDR2: SGDLS and YYNGEE. V was pared by 4 bases and J by 7 bases, with 12 bases between. Investigators isolated RNA and reverse transcribed it into cDNA to act as the sequencing template. TCRdb keeps only in-frame clones here, not all; method: immunoSEQ multiplex PCR. The sample lists over 150,000 clones, roughly 65% occurring once. The V gene is TRBV9, the J gene TRBJ2-7; D gene unclear. Specimen: CD4+ T cells sorted from blood, collected at week 0. The TCR originated in a human donor with alopecia areata. CDR3 in amino acids: CASSPPSGEQYF. The CDR3 DNA follows: TGTGCCAGCAGCCCCCCGTCCGGAGAGCAGTACTTC. The whole variable domain, remainder taken from reference TRBV9 and TRBJ2-7, is DSGVTQTPKHLITATGQRVTLRCSPRSGDLSVYWYQQSLDQGLQFLIQYYNGEERAKGNILERFSAQQFPDLHSELNLSSLELGDSALYFCASSPPSGEQYFGPGTRLTVT.